These T cell receptor beta chains were read from a single sample in a study of T cells in Graves' hyperthyroidism and ophthalmopathy. TCRdb reanalysed the multiplex PCR reads using MiXCR and keeps one entry per CDR3 protein. The sample includes roughly 500,000 distinct CDR3 sequences, roughly 46% seen only once; the top ten take under 20%. Sequences were obtained from peripheral blood or thyroid tissue (not recorded which). Source of these receptors: an adult woman with Graves' disease, either hyperthyroidism or ophthalmopathy (not recorded which). The CDR3 runs from the conserved cysteine through the conserved F or W. The D gene is left open where the match is weak. Size is omitted from some rows. Given values are once, few, many or a class for expanded clones.

clone_size j_call v_call d_call cdr3_nt cdr3_aa
- TRBJ2-2 TRBV7-2 - TGTGCCAGCAGGTCCGCGGAGAACACCGGGGAGCTGCTTTTT CASRSAENTGELLF
- TRBJ2-2 TRBV9 - TGTGCCAGCAGCGTCAAGGGAACGAACACCGGGGAGCTGTTTTTT CASSVKGTNTGELFF
few TRBJ1-4 TRBV7-7 - TGTGCTAGCAGCTTGACTGGGGGAGGATACAATGAAAAACTGTTTTTT CASSLTGGGYNEKLFF
few TRBJ1-2 TRBV10-3 - TGTGCCATCAGTGATCAGGGAGATCGTGGCACCTTC CAISDQGDRGTF
many TRBJ2-2 TRBV7-2 - TGTGCCAGCAGCTTAGAGTGGCAGGGCACCGGGGAGCTGTTTTTT CASSLEWQGTGELFF
- TRBJ2-7 TRBV15 TRBD2 TGTGCCACCAGCAGAGATGGTCTGCTAGCGGGAGAGGTAGAGCAGTACTTC CATSRDGLLAGEVEQYF
once TRBJ1-5 TRBV2 - TGTGCCAGCAGTGTCCTCAGGGTGAGCAATCAGCCCCAGCATTTT CASSVLRVSNQPQHF
- TRBJ2-1 TRBV9 - TGTGCCAGCAGCGTAGCTAGCACGGGATACAATGAGCAGTTCTTC CASSVASTGYNEQFF
- TRBJ1-5 TRBV10-3 - TGTGCCATCAGTGAGTCGAGGACGGTGACCCAGGCTCAGCCCCAGCATTTT CAISESRTVTQAQPQHF
many TRBJ1-2 TRBV19 - TGTGCCAGTAGTATCCAGACGGCCCTTGGCTACACCTTC CASSIQTALGYTF
few TRBJ2-6 TRBV30 TRBD1 TGTGCCTTTACCGGGACAGGGTTCTCTGGGGCCAACGTCCTGACTTTC CAFTGTGFSGANVLTF
- TRBJ1-2 TRBV7-2 - TGTGCCAGCGCCACGCGGGCCAGGGCCTACACCTTC CASATRARAYTF
few TRBJ2-7 TRBV13 TRBD1 TGTGCCAGCAGTTTAACAACAGGGGTCTTATTCGAGCAGTACTTC CASSLTTGVLFEQYF
- TRBJ2-5 TRBV20-1 - TGCAGTGCTAGTTTTCGCAGGGGCGGAGAGACCCAGTACTTC CSASFRRGGETQYF
- TRBJ1-3 TRBV2 - - CACSARGTGSGNTIYF
many TRBJ1-2 TRBV10-3 - TGTGCCATCAGGGCGGCCCGGGACCGCTATAACTATGGCTACACCTTC CAIRAARDRYNYGYTF
many TRBJ1-2 TRBV6-1 TRBD1 TGTGCCAGCAGTGAACGGGACAGCCAAGGCTACACCTTC CASSERDSQGYTF
- TRBJ2-6 TRBV25-1 TRBD2 TGTGCCAGCAGCCTTCGGACTAGCGGGAGAACTGGGGCCAACGTCCTGACTTTC CASSLRTSGRTGANVLTF
many TRBJ1-5 TRBV3-1 - TGTGCCAGCAGCCAAGTCAGGGGCCGGCAGCCCCAGCATTTT CASSQVRGRQPQHF
many TRBJ2-5 TRBV20-1 - TGCAGTGCTGGGTACAGGGCCCAAGAGACCCAGTACTTC CSAGYRAQETQYF
many TRBJ2-7 TRBV5-1 TRBD1 TGCGCCAGCAGCAAGGGACAGGGAGTAGAGCAGTACTTC CASSKGQGVEQYF
- TRBJ2-6 TRBV15 - TGTGCCACCAGCAGCTTAGCGCAGGGCGCGGGGGCCAACGTCCTGACTTTC CATSSLAQGAGANVLTF
- TRBJ2-2 TRBV28 - TGTGCCAGCAGAAATTACAGAAACACCGGGGAGCTGTTTTTT CASRNYRNTGELFF
once TRBJ2-2 TRBV2 TRBD2 TGTGCCAGCAGTGAAGGGGAGACTCTAGCGGGAGGTAGTACCGGGGAGCTGTTTTTT CASSEGETLAGGSTGELFF
- TRBJ1-2 TRBV19 - TGTGCCAGTAGTATGACCCTCCTTTCGAGCTATGGCTACACCTTC CASSMTLLSSYGYTF
- TRBJ1-2 TRBV24-1 TRBD1 TGTGCCACCAGTGATTCATGGGACAGGGGAGGCTATGGCTACACCTTC CATSDSWDRGGYGYTF
many TRBJ1-2 TRBV28 - TGTGCCAGCAGTCTCCCGGGCCCGCGGGGCTACACCTTC CASSLPGPRGYTF
many TRBJ2-7 TRBV5-8 TRBD2 TGTGCCAGCAGCCTCGGGACTAGCGGAACAACCTACGAGCAGTACTTC CASSLGTSGTTYEQYF
once TRBJ1-5 TRBV5-1 TRBD1 TGCGCCAGCAGCTTGGGAGGACAGGTCAATCAGCCCCAGCATTTT CASSLGGQVNQPQHF
many TRBJ1-1 TRBV7-2 TRBD1 TGTGCCAGCAGACCCAGGGGGGCTTGGGCTGAAGCTTTCTTT CASRPRGAWAEAFF
many TRBJ1-2 TRBV28 - TGTGCCAGCAGTTTTAGGGCCCGGGGCTACACCTTC CASSFRARGYTF
many TRBJ1-5 TRBV19 - TGTGCCAGTAGCAGGGTTTCGCAGGGCAATCAGCCCCAGCATTTT CASSRVSQGNQPQHF
many TRBJ1-5 TRBV20-1 - TGCAGTGCTTCCCGGCGCGTCTTTTCGCCCCAGCATTTT CSASRRVFSPQHF
many TRBJ2-5 TRBV11-2 TRBD1 TGTGCCAGCAGCTCGGACAGGACGGCCCAGTACTTC CASSSDRTAQYF
- TRBJ1-5 TRBV7-2 - TGTGCCAGCAGCTTATCAGGGTCCGGGGAGCAGCCCCAGCATTTT CASSLSGSGEQPQHF
- TRBJ1-1 TRBV4-1 - TGCGCCAGCAGAAGCGAGGCAGGGACTGAAGCTTTCTTT CASRSEAGTEAFF
- TRBJ2-1 TRBV25-1 TRBD2 TGTGCCAGCGCCGCAGCGGGACTAAGGAATGAGCAGTTCTTC CASAAAGLRNEQFF